This record covers a single TCR beta chain. The target antigen is unknown. Distinct nucleotide sequences in the sample also encode this CDR3. V lost 5 bases, J lost 3 bases, and 9 bases lay in between. Germline CDR1 and CDR2: MDHEN and SYDVKM. CDR3 size: 13 residues. The entry originates in a study of shared clonotypes between healthy human individuals. Turning to the study itself: CD4 naive and CD4 memory each took three plates per donor, while CD8 naive took two and CD8 memory one.

Study-wide results and limits: When compared with the clonotypes that were shared by all four sorted-subset donors, the non-shared clonotypes turned out to have lower generation probabilities.

Sequencing was performed with immunoSEQ multiplex PCR; in TCRdb, only in-frame clones are kept and a portion is missing. The profile covers 780,000 or so clones, with over 55% appearing a single time and under 2% taken by the ten largest. The sample taken for sequencing was memory CD4+ T cells sorted from blood. Sample subset: CD45RA-negative fraction. This clonotype was obtained from a woman aged 25 to 39 in good health. V gene TRBV28 combines with J gene TRBJ2-3; D call uncertain. The chain's CDR3 is CASSLVGTDTQYF. The CDR3 coding sequence is TGTGCCAGCAGTCTAGTCGGTACAGATACGCAGTATTTT. The full variable domain, completed using reference TRBV28 and TRBJ2-3, is DVKVTQSSRYLVKRTGEKVFLECVQDMDHENMFWYRQDPGLGLRLIYFSYDVKMKEKGDIPEGYSVSREKKERFSLILESASTNQTSMYLCASSLVGTDTQYFGPGTRLTVL.